This T cell receptor (beta chain) was retrieved from a study of T cell changes during pregnancy in multiple sclerosis (dated by TCRdb to about 2019). Describing the broader study: The study examined how the T cell repertoire changed over the course of pregnancy in women with multiple sclerosis.

Trimming removed 6 bases from V and 2 bases from J; the gene matches leave 21 bases unexplained. Inclusive of the bounding cysteine and phenylalanine, the CDR3 is 20 residues long. Kept here is only the CDR3 DNA, which spans 60 bases and is read in frame from base 1. The library was produced with the immunoSEQ multiplex PCR assay. Not all clones reach the TCRdb copy of this immuneACCESS table, which keeps in-frame sequences only. Checked studies attribute under half of the gap to unresolved V genes and leave the rest unexplained. This sample gives some 22,000 clones in total; around 84% of them show up just once. About 1% of the sample is in the top ten clones. Comment on this clone: The antigen it binds to is not known. No much larger clone exists at a distance of one base, and base qualities are not known.

The sequence was collected from a female donor in good health, enrolled as a control in a pregnancy study. The sequencing here drew on CD4+ T cells from peripheral blood mononuclear cells, taken in the second trimester of pregnancy. The V and J segments used are TRBV23-1 and TRBJ1-2; the junction holds 10 bases that match TRBD1. TRBV23-1 is treated as an ORF (open reading frame) with a function not yet certain. The CDR3 sequence is CASSSLIGPDRDRGNYGYTF. The DNA sequence follows: TGCGCCAGCAGCTCCCTAATCGGACCTGACCGGGACAGGGGAAACTATGGCTACACCTTC.